The sequence of this TCR beta chain was determined in a study of blood T cell repertoires in COVID-19. As originally analysed: Estimation of nucleated cell counts was performed using reference gene primer amplification. Produced via immunoSEQ multiplex PCR; TCRdb's table is partial and in-frame only. Clonal size and the V and J genes are those of that table, whereas D and trimming came from the DNA. The table shows around 70,000 clones, with 88% occurring only once. On this clone itself: This sample also contains other DNA sequences that code for the same CDR3.

CDR1 is LNHNV and CDR2 is YYDKDF in the germline V gene (reference sequence). V lost 5 bases, J lost 3 bases, and 6 bases stayed unmatched. The CDR3 has 16 residues. The rearrangement joins TRBV15 to TRBJ2-2, with 10 bases aligning to TRBD1. The TCR originated in a human donor in a cohort sampled during active COVID-19. Sequencing input: peripheral blood. For the CDR3, the DNA is TGTGCCACCAGCCGGGACAGGGGCCTCTACACCGGGGAGCTGTTTTTT. This gives the protein CATSRDRGLYTGELFF.